The 14 T cell receptor beta chains below all came from one sample that was sequenced in a study of blood T cell repertoires in COVID-19. Profiling relied on immunoSEQ multiplex PCR, and the TCRdb table lists in-frame clones only, not all of them. The sample lists 250,000 to 300,000 clones, around 90% seen once, with 2.3% in the top ten. Sequences were obtained from PBMCs or T cells enriched from blood (not recorded which). The receptors were gathered from a woman in her thirties or forties with acute COVID-19.

The chain carries TRBV10-3 and TRBJ1-2; 8 positions match TRBD1. Trimming cost V 5 bases and J 3 bases; bases outside gene matches: 2. Germline V gives CDR1 ENHRY, CDR2 SYGVKD. The CDR3 spans 13 residues. The CDR3 here is CAISPTGDYGYTF. For the CDR3, the DNA is TGTGCCATCAGTCCGACAGGGGACTATGGCTACACCTTC.

This chain links TRBV7-8 with TRBJ2-7; D not certain. Deletions cut 4 bases from V and 6 bases from J, with 7 bases between. The CDR3 is 11 residues long. The germline V gene encodes CDR1 SGHVS and CDR2 FQNEAQ. CDR3: CASSSVVEQYF. CDR3 bases: TGTGCCAGCAGCTCCGTTGTCGAGCAGTACTTC.

This clone is a singleton in its sample. The chain couples TRBV19 to TRBJ2-2, with a tentative D call TRBD2 (5 bases). The V gene's germline CDR1 is LNHDA and CDR2 SQIVND (reference sequence). V lost 10 bases and J 4 bases, leaving 16 bases between the germline ends. This CDR3 has 14 amino acids. The DNA for the CDR3 is TGTGCCACGGAGGTGGGAGCCCTCACCGGGGAGCTGTTTTTT. Protein sequence: CATEVGALTGELFF.

V usage is TRBV5-1 and J usage is TRBJ2-3, with 11 nucleotides matching TRBD2. The CDR3 contains 16 residues. The junction had 6 bases not matched to a gene; V was cut back by 1 base and J by 5 bases. The germline V gene encodes CDR1 SGHRS and CDR2 YFSETQ. The CDR3 DNA sequence: TGCGCCAGCAGCTTGTCGGCTAGCGGGGGGAAAGATACGCAGTATTTT. Translated: CASSLSASGGKDTQYF.

This chain uses TRBV7-2 with TRBJ2-5, with 8 bases fitting TRBD2. J lost 5 bases, V lost 2 bases, and 4 bases had no gene match. The CDR3 is 14 residues long. The germline V gene encodes CDR1 SGHTA and CDR2 FQGNSA. The DNA of the CDR3 is TGTGCCAGCAGCTTAACGGGGGGGCCCGAGACCCAGTACTTC. It is translated as CASSLTGGPETQYF.

This sequence joins TRBV12-3 or TRBV12-4 and TRBJ2-5, with D hard to call. This CDR3 region has 12 residues. The ends were cut back, 3 bases at V and 4 bases at J, with 6 bases in the middle. CDR3 amino acids: CASSFDIETQYF. CDR3 sequence (DNA): TGTGCCAGCAGTTTCGACATAGAGACCCAGTACTTC.

This chain links TRBV10-2 with TRBJ2-1, with TRBD1 matching over 7 bases. Looked up from germline, CDR1 is WSHSY and CDR2 is SAAADI. V lost 9 bases to trimming and J lost 3 bases; unmatched junction nucleotides: 5. This CDR3 has 13 amino acids. The CDR3 spells CARRDSGYNEQFF. In nucleotides, the CDR3 is TGCGCCAGGAGGGACAGCGGCTACAATGAGCAGTTCTTC.

This clone showed up just once. The chain carries TRBV7-4 and TRBJ1-3; possible D gene TRBD1, 5 bases. Germline V gene lookup returns CDR1 SGHVT and CDR2 SQSDAQ. The CDR3 contains 16 residues. V shed 4 bases and J shed 4 bases, with 17 bases lying between them. The CDR3 DNA sequence: TGTGCCAGCAGCTCGATAGGTCAGGGATACGGAAACACCATATATTTT. Translation gives CASSSIGQGYGNTIYF.

The chain uses TRBV11-3 and TRBJ2-3; D uncertain. Germline CDR1 SGHNT, CDR2 YENEEA. The CDR3 extends over 15 amino acids. The V end was cut by 1 base, the J end by 6 bases, with 14 bases between. The CDR3, as DNA: TGTGCCAGCAGCTTAGGTGTCGCATCCGGGGATACGCAGTATTTT. Translation gives CASSLGVASGDTQYF.

This sequence joins TRBV19 and TRBJ2-1, with 9 bases matching TRBD2. Germline V gene sequence: CDR1 LNHDA, CDR2 SQIVND (reference sequence). The CDR3 covers 16 residues. With 3 bases clipped from V and 7 bases from J, the junction kept 10 bases outside the gene matches. This chain's CDR3 is CASSIAASGVGNEQFF. In DNA, the CDR3 is TGTGCCAGTAGTATCGCGGCTAGCGGGGTTGGGAATGAGCAGTTCTTC.

There are a few counts of this clone. The chain recombines TRBV2 with TRBJ2-7; TRBD2 matches 8 bases. V was clipped by 3 bases and J by 6 bases; unmatched bases: 13. The CDR3 covers 16 residues. CDR1 SNHLY and CDR2 FYNNEI come from the germline V gene. The CDR3 spells CASSETSDPSFGEQYF. CDR3 DNA: TGTGCCAGCAGTGAGACTAGCGACCCGTCTTTTGGCGAGCAGTACTTC.

The chain carries TRBV5-1 and TRBJ1-6, with TRBD1 matching over 9 bases. The CDR3 runs 16 residues. From germline, CDR1 is SGHRS and CDR2 YFSETQ. Trimming took 0 bases from V and 5 from J; bases not matched to a gene: 3. As DNA, the CDR3 is TGCGCCAGCAGCTTGGGGGACAGGGCCAATAATTCACCCCTCCACTTT. Translation: CASSLGDRANNSPLHF.

The chain has TRBV30 and TRBJ1-3, with D uncertain. Germline CDR1 reads GTSNPN; CDR2 reads SVGIG (reference sequence). This CDR3 has 16 residues. V lost 0 bases and J lost 0, with 12 bases in between. Here the CDR3 DNA reads TGTGCCTGGAGTGTACGGGTTAGCGACTCTGGAAACACCATATATTTT. It specifies CAWSVRVSDSGNTIYF.

V gene TRBV21-1 combines with J gene TRBJ1-1. TRBV21-1 is designated a pseudogene. The CDR3 extends over 17 amino acids. The CDR3: CASSTLHKRRGITEAFF. The CDR3 DNA reads as TGTGCCAGCAGCACCCTCCATAAACGCCGGGGGATCACTGAAGCTTTCTTT.